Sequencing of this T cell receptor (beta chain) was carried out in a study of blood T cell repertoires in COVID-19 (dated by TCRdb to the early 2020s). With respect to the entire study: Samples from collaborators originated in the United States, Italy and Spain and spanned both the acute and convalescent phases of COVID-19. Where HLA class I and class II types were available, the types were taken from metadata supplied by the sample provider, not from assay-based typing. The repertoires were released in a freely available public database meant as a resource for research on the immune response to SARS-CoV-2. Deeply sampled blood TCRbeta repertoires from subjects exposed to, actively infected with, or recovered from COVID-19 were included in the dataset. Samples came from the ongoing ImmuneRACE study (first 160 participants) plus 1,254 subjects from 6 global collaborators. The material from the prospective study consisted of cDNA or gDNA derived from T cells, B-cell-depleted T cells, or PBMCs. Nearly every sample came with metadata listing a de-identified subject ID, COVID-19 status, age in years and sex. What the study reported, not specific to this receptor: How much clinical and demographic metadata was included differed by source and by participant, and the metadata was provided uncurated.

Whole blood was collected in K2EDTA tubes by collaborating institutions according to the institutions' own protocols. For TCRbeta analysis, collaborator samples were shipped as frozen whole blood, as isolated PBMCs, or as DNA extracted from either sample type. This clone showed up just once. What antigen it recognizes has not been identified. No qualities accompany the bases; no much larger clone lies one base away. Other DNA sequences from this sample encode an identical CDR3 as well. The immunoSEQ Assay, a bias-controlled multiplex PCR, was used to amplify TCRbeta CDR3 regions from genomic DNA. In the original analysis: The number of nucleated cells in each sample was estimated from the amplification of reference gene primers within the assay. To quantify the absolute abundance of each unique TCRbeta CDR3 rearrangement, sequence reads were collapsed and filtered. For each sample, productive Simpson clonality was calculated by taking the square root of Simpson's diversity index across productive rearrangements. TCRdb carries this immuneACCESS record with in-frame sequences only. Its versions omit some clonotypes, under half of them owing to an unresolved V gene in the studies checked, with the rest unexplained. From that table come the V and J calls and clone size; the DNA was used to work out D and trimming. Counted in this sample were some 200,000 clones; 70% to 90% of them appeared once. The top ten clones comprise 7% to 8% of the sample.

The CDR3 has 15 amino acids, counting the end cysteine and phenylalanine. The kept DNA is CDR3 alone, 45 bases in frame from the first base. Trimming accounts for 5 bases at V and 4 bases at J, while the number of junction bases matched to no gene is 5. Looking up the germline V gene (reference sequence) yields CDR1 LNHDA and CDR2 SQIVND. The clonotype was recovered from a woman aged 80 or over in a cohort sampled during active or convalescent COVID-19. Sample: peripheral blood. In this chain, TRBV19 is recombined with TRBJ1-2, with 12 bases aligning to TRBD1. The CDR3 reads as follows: CASSPGTGGGYGYTF. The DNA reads TGTGCCAGTAGTCCCGGGACAGGGGGCGGCTATGGCTACACCTTC.